This T cell receptor beta chain came from a study of beta chain features in type 1 diabetes. Points on this clone: What it binds is unknown.

General study results and limits: Moderate yet significant TCRB CDR3 shortening was seen in Type 1 diabetes patients in all four CD4+ subsets. Any HLA-type effect on TCRB rearrangement remained unresolved here.

cDNA synthesis used the whole RNA isolate, giving expressed TCRB sequences. TCRdb's copy holds only in-frame clones and misses some; the assay was immunoSEQ multiplex PCR. The sample contains a few hundred thousand clones, roughly 13% of which appear only once. Purity of each sorted population was above 95%. The receptor was derived from a woman younger than 35 with type 1 diabetes. Sequencing used naive CD4+ T cells from blood.

The CDR3 spells CASRVNRGAPSGANVLTF. CDR3 sequence (DNA): TGTGCCAGCAGGGTAAACAGGGGGGCACCCTCTGGGGCCAACGTCCTGACTTTC. The rearrangement links TRBV13 to TRBJ2-6, with TRBD1 matching 8 bases. V lost 6 bases to trimming and J lost 0 bases; unmatched junction nucleotides: 10. Germline V gives CDR1 PRHDT, CDR2 FYEKMQ (reference sequence). This CDR3 is 18 amino acids long.